Listed below are T cell receptor beta chains from one sample, sequenced in a study of T-cell reconstitution after alpha-beta-depleted transplantation in children. TCRdb processed the PCR reads anew with MiXCR; each CDR3 protein has one entry. The sample has about 900,000 distinct CDR3 sequences; roughly 29% are singletons. The sample here was PBMCs, mostly from graft donor cells, taken 360 days after TCRalphabeta/CD19-depleted stem cell transplant. The receptors derive from a boy under two years old who had a stem cell transplant for SCID, so the T cells may come from the graft donor. The CDR3 runs from the conserved cysteine through the conserved F or W. A D gene is named only where the DNA matches it firmly. Size is stated for part of the rows, as once, few or many counts, or as a class when the clone is expanded.

size	V	J	D	CDR3	DNA
NA	TRBV29-1	TRBJ1-1	TRBD1	CSVDAQGMNTEAFF	TGCAGCGTTGATGCACAGGGGATGAACACTGAAGCTTTCTTT
few	TRBV4-1	TRBJ2-1	NA	CASSPWDISYNEQFF	TGCGCCAGCAGCCCCTGGGACATTTCCTACAATGAGCAGTTCTTC
NA	TRBV4-2	TRBJ2-1	NA	CASSQDWIEGPHEQFF	TGTGCCAGCAGCCAAGATTGGATTGAAGGGCCCCATGAGCAGTTCTTC
few	TRBV28	TRBJ1-4	TRBD1	CASSFRVSGGEKLFF	TGTGCCAGCAGTTTCCGTGTGTCAGGGGGCGAAAAACTGTTTTTT
few	TRBV12-3/TRBV12-4	TRBJ2-7	NA	CASSFSQGAGATYEQYF	TGTGCCAGCAGTTTTTCCCAGGGCGCAGGGGCCACCTACGAGCAGTACTTC
few	TRBV12-3/TRBV12-4	TRBJ2-3	NA	CASSLGVGGTDTQYF	TGTGCCAGCAGTTTAGGGGTAGGGGGCACAGATACGCAGTATTTT
few	TRBV5-1	TRBJ2-3	TRBD1	CASSFAGQGTDTQYF	TGCGCCAGCAGCTTCGCGGGACAGGGGACAGATACGCAGTATTTT
few	TRBV20-1	TRBJ2-7	TRBD1	CSAIGTAPYEQYF	TGCAGTGCTATCGGGACAGCCCCCTACGAGCAGTACTTC
NA	TRBV5-1	TRBJ1-1	NA	CASSQGQEAFF	TGCGCCAGCAGCCAGGGGCAGGAAGCTTTCTTT
NA	TRBV9	TRBJ1-4	TRBD1	CASSPGQAINPTNEKLFF	TGTGCCAGCAGCCCCGGACAGGCGATAAACCCAACTAATGAAAAACTGTTTTTT
NA	TRBV10-3	TRBJ2-3	NA	CAISAGGTDTQYF	TGTGCCATCAGTGCGGGGGGCACAGATACGCAGTATTTT
NA	TRBV3-1	TRBJ2-5	NA	CASSQYRVAGVETQYF	TGTGCCAGCAGCCAATACAGGGTCGCCGGGGTAGAGACCCAGTACTTC
few	TRBV7-2	TRBJ1-6	NA	CASSLFPRGDSPLHF	TGTGCCAGCAGCTTATTCCCGCGAGGCGATTCACCCCTCCACTTT
few	TRBV5-1	TRBJ2-7	NA	CASRFATGHGSYEQYF	TGCGCCAGCAGATTCGCCACAGGGCACGGCTCCTACGAGCAGTACTTC
few	TRBV6-5	TRBJ2-1	NA	CASSLTVHRNEQFF	TGTGCCAGCAGCCTGACGGTCCACCGGAATGAGCAGTTCTTC
few	TRBV29-1	TRBJ1-1	NA	CSVEVQRRATEAFF	TGCAGCGTTGAAGTCCAGAGGCGGGCCACTGAAGCTTTCTTT
few	TRBV29-1	TRBJ1-4	NA	CSVAFKANEKLFF	TGCAGCGTTGCCTTTAAAGCTAATGAAAAACTGTTTTTT
few	TRBV6-5	TRBJ1-2	NA	CASSYSRRGKSGINYGYTF	TGTGCCAGCAGTTACTCCAGGAGGGGAAAGAGTGGAATCAACTATGGCTACACCTTC
NA	TRBV24-1	TRBJ2-3	NA	CATSEGRQRADTQYF	TGTGCCACCAGTGAAGGTAGACAGCGGGCAGATACGCAGTATTTT
NA	TRBV5-5	TRBJ1-5	NA	CASSSAPGVNQPQHF	TGTGCCAGCAGCTCTGCTCCGGGAGTCAATCAGCCCCAGCATTTT
few	TRBV7-3	TRBJ2-1	NA	CASSPSGIVRGNEQFF	TGTGCCAGCAGCCCCTCGGGAATAGTACGGGGCAATGAGCAGTTCTTC
NA	TRBV4-2	TRBJ2-3	TRBD2	CASSLTLAGPTDTQYF	TGTGCCAGCAGCCTCACCCTAGCGGGGCCCACAGATACGCAGTATTTT
few	TRBV20-1	TRBJ1-5	NA	CSARKLNQPQHF	TGCAGTGCTAGAAAGCTCAATCAGCCCCAGCATTTT
NA	TRBV3-1	TRBJ1-4	NA	CASSQRDGSEKLFF	TGTGCCAGCAGCCAACGGGACGGTTCTGAAAAACTGTTTTTT
few	TRBV5-1	TRBJ2-1	TRBD2	CASSGGTSGYNEQFF	TGCGCCAGCAGCGGCGGGACTAGCGGGTACAATGAGCAGTTCTTC
few	TRBV10-3	TRBJ1-2	NA	CAINDGSYTF	TGTGCCATCAATGACGGCTCTTACACCTTC
NA	TRBV5-1	TRBJ1-5	TRBD1	CASSLDFGRGHQPQHF	TGCGCCAGCAGCTTGGACTTCGGGAGGGGGCATCAGCCCCAGCATTTT
NA	TRBV11-2	TRBJ2-3	TRBD2	CASSLTLQRGAHTDTQYF	TGTGCCAGCAGCCTGACCCTCCAGCGGGGGGCCCACACAGATACGCAGTATTTT
few	TRBV6-5	TRBJ1-1	TRBD1	CASSYWTGKKSTEAFF	TGTGCCAGCAGTTACTGGACAGGGAAAAAGAGCACTGAAGCTTTCTTT
few	TRBV7-7	TRBJ2-1	NA	CASSLGTSGRGFNEQFF	TGTGCCAGCAGCCTCGGCACTTCTGGGCGGGGCTTTAATGAGCAGTTCTTC
once	TRBV10-3	TRBJ2-2	NA	CAINPIGTWNTGELFF	TGTGCCATCAACCCAATTGGGACATGGAACACCGGGGAGCTGTTTTTT
NA	TRBV20-1	TRBJ2-1	NA	CSARSRGGYNEQFF	TGCAGTGCTAGATCGAGGGGGGGCTACAATGAGCAGTTCTTC
NA	TRBV19	TRBJ2-1	NA	CASSLAARAFNEQFF	TGTGCCAGTAGCCTTGCGGCCAGGGCGTTTAATGAGCAGTTCTTC
few	TRBV6-1	TRBJ2-5	TRBD2	CASSRGGWLRETQYF	TGTGCCAGCAGCCGGGGGGGCTGGTTACGAGAGACCCAGTACTTC
many	TRBV25-1	TRBJ2-2	NA	CASSQLRGSTGELFF	TGTGCCAGCAGTCAACTACGGGGAAGCACCGGGGAGCTGTTTTTT
NA	TRBV2	TRBJ1-2	NA	CASRKGNYGYTF	TGTGCCAGCAGGAAGGGTAACTATGGCTACACCTTC
NA	TRBV7-3	TRBJ2-3	NA	CASSLTPTGFTDTQYF	TGTGCCAGCAGCTTAACCCCCACAGGGTTCACAGATACGCAGTATTTT
many	TRBV7-8	TRBJ2-3	TRBD1	CASSSDRGTDTQYF	TGTGCCAGCAGCTCCGACAGGGGGACCGATACGCAGTATTTT
few	TRBV14	TRBJ2-7	NA	CASSPTHPMDRYYEQYF	TGTGCCAGCAGCCCAACCCACCCCATGGACAGATACTACGAGCAGTACTTC
few	TRBV15	TRBJ2-3	NA	CATSRVTTTDTQYF	TGTGCCACCAGCAGAGTAACAACCACAGATACGCAGTATTTT
few	TRBV12-3/TRBV12-4	TRBJ1-1	NA	CASSFVRPGTEAFF	TGTGCCAGCAGTTTTGTCAGACCGGGCACTGAAGCTTTCTTT
few	TRBV15	TRBJ2-3	TRBD1	CATSSEDRDSTDTQYF	TGTGCCACCAGCAGCGAGGACAGGGATAGCACAGATACGCAGTATTTT
NA	TRBV4-3	TRBJ2-3	NA	CASSQVNPSGTDTQYF	TGCGCCAGCAGCCAAGTTAATCCTAGCGGCACAGATACGCAGTATTTT
NA	TRBV20-1	TRBJ1-3	NA	CSASRDTSGNTIYF	TGCAGTGCGAGCCGGGACACCTCTGGAAACACCATATATTTT
NA	TRBV15	TRBJ2-7	NA	CATSRDRFREQYF	TGTGCCACCAGCAGAGACAGGTTTCGTGAGCAGTACTTC
NA	TRBV18	TRBJ2-3	NA	CASSPLPFQGTDTQYF	TGTGCCAGCTCACCGCTACCCTTTCAGGGGACAGATACGCAGTATTTT
NA	TRBV6-5	TRBJ1-3	NA	CASSYGGGRLSGNTIYF	TGTGCCAGCAGTTACGGTGGGGGGAGACTCTCTGGAAACACCATATATTTT
once	TRBV18	TRBJ2-7	NA	CASSPTRNEQYF	TGTGCCAGCTCACCTACTAGGAACGAGCAGTACTTC
many	TRBV5-6	TRBJ2-3	TRBD2	CASSKPGLAVDTQYF	TGTGCCAGTAGTAAGCCGGGACTAGCAGTAGATACGCAGTATTTT
few	TRBV29-1	TRBJ1-2	NA	CSVESRGMGYTF	TGCAGCGTTGAAAGTAGGGGGATGGGCTACACCTTC
few	TRBV12-3/TRBV12-4	TRBJ2-5	NA	CASSFGLLQETQYF	TGTGCCAGCAGTTTTGGACTACTTCAAGAGACCCAGTACTTC
NA	TRBV5-1	TRBJ2-7	NA	CASSPNAGLSSYEQYF	TGCGCCAGCAGCCCCAACGCGGGACTTAGCTCCTACGAGCAGTACTTC
few	TRBV7-9	TRBJ1-1	NA	CASSLGTWRRGDEAFF	TGTGCCAGCAGCCTAGGGACTTGGCGAAGGGGTGATGAAGCTTTCTTT
few	TRBV7-2	TRBJ2-7	NA	CASSFVPPSILTYEQYF	TGTGCCAGCAGCTTTGTCCCTCCCTCTATACTCACCTACGAGCAGTACTTC
NA	TRBV4-2	TRBJ2-5	NA	CASSRSEGGKEETQYF	TGTGCCAGCAGCCGCAGTGAGGGGGGAAAAGAAGAGACCCAGTACTTC
NA	TRBV6-2/TRBV6-3	TRBJ2-7	NA	CASSRGGGSSYEQYF	TGTGCCAGCAGTAGGGGAGGGGGAAGCTCCTACGAGCAGTACTTC
few	TRBV27	TRBJ2-7	NA	CASSFRSGEQYF	TGTGCCAGCAGTTTCAGGTCGGGCGAGCAGTACTTC
few	TRBV12-3/TRBV12-4	TRBJ2-5	NA	CASSFGGQGGETQYF	TGTGCCAGCAGTTTCGGCGGTCAGGGTGGGGAGACCCAGTACTTC
few	TRBV6-1	TRBJ1-6	NA	CASTPGGSNSPLHF	TGTGCCAGCACCCCAGGTGGCAGTAATTCACCCCTCCACTTT